The next 5 T cell receptor beta chains were all read from a single sample in a study of T cells in Graves' hyperthyroidism and ophthalmopathy. Regions amplified from RNA transcripts were the TCR beta CDR3 regions. A set of HTBI primers served as the primers for a first-round RT-PCR of the TCR CDR3. TCRdb re-called the multiplex PCR reads through MiXCR, storing one row per CDR3 protein. The sample has about 840,000 distinct CDR3 sequences, 38% seen once; the top ten hold about 8.9%. Material: blood. These receptors all come from a man aged 18 to 29 with Graves' hyperthyroidism.

V gene TRBV5-1 combines with J gene TRBJ1-1, with TRBD1 matching over 8 bases. J was trimmed by 11 bases and V by 0 bases; bases with no gene match: 6. The CDR3 extends over 13 amino acids. In germline, CDR1 is SGHRS, CDR2 YFSETQ. In DNA, the CDR3 is TGCGCCAGCAGCTTGGGGGACAGGCCCTCGGCTTTCTTT. Translating it yields CASSLGDRPSAFF.

The V gene is TRBV9, the J gene TRBJ1-1; D may be TRBD1 (6 bases). The CDR3 has 13 amino acids. Trimming shortened V by 4 bases and J by 5 bases, and 12 bases separated the two germline ends. Germline V gene sequence: CDR1 SGDLS, CDR2 YYNGEE. Here the CDR3 DNA reads TGTGCCAGCAGCACGTCAGGGGTAACTGAAGCTTTCTTT. Translation gives CASSTSGVTEAFF.

In this sample, this clonotype turned up many times. J is TRBJ2-2 and V is TRBV7-2; no definite D call. CDR1 SGHTA and CDR2 FQGNSA come from the germline V gene. The V and J ends lost 2 bases and 6 bases respectively, with 7 bases between them. The CDR3 spans 13 residues. CDR3 DNA sequence: TGTGCCAGCAGCTTATACGGCTCCGGGGAGCTGTTTTTT. Amino acid sequence: CASSLYGSGELFF.

This chain connects TRBV6-5 to TRBJ1-1; tentatively, D is TRBD1 (6 bases). The CDR3 contains 17 residues. CDR1 and CDR2 (germline): MNHEY, SVGAGI. The V end lost 8 bases, the J end lost 6 bases, and 28 bases lay between the germline ends. CDR3 sequence reads: CASGRSGYRDSMAEAFF. CDR3 nucleotide sequence: TGTGCCAGCGGGAGGTCCGGCTACAGGGATTCAATGGCTGAAGCTTTCTTT.

This clonotype was counted ten times or more. The V and J genes are TRBV6-1 and TRBJ1-1, with D tentatively TRBD1 (5 bases). The CDR3 runs to 12 residues. CDR1 and CDR2 from the germline V gene are MNHNS and SASEGT. V lost 7 bases, J lost 5 bases, and 11 bases lay in between. The CDR3, as DNA: TGTGCCAGCATGAACAGGATAACTGAAGCTTTCTTT. It codes for CASMNRITEAFF.